This T cell receptor (beta chain) is drawn from a study of blood T cell repertoires in COVID-19. This CDR3 has 13 residues. Between the trimmed V and J ends, which lost 0 bases and 4 bases, there was a span of 5 bases. The V gene's germline CDR1 is SGDLS and CDR2 YYNGEE. The study drew participants aged roughly 18 to 95 years from approximately 23 US areas. Cohort placement rested on clinical history that participants reported themselves. For recovered donors of Cohort 3, there were two negative PCRs, clearance, or symptom resolution. In the original workflow: Quantification of nucleated cells was approximated via reference gene primer amplification. The data were produced by immunoSEQ multiplex PCR, yet TCRdb's version contains in-frame clones alone and is incomplete. That table furnishes V, J and clone size, whereas the DNA furnished D and trimming. Of a few hundred thousand clones listed, 80% to 90% are singletons.

The sequenced material came from PBMCs or T cells enriched from blood (not recorded which). This receptor was taken from a man aged 18 to 29 who had recovered from COVID-19. This chain joins TRBV9 and TRBJ1-3; D not resolved. CDR3 amino acids: CASSVGRGNTIYF. The CDR3, as DNA: TGTGCCAGCAGCGTAGGGCGGGGAAACACCATATATTTT.